These 3 T cell receptor beta chains were all obtained from the same sample, sequenced in a study of beta chain features in type 1 diabetes. Sequencing targeted expressed TCRB transcripts, as all isolated RNA had been reverse transcribed. The table came from immunoSEQ multiplex PCR; TCRdb's copy has only in-frame clones and leaves some out. The repertoire holds roughly 300,000 clones, with around 8% as singletons. Sequences were obtained from central memory CD4+ T cells from blood. Source of these receptors: a woman in her late teens or twenties in good health.

The V and J genes are TRBV6-5 and TRBJ2-5, with D tentatively TRBD2 (6 bases). The V and J ends lost 6 bases and 5 bases respectively, with 13 bases between them. In germline, CDR1 is MNHEY, CDR2 SVGAGI. CDR3 size: 13 residues. The CDR3 DNA sequence: TGTGCCAGCAGATGGACGGGGGAGGAGACCCAGTACTTC. Translating gives CASRWTGEETQYF.

J is TRBJ1-5 and V is TRBV28; perhaps TRBD1 as D (6 bases). Trimming cost V 8 bases and J 3 bases, with 17 bases left between them. In germline, CDR1 is MDHEN, CDR2 SYDVKM. This CDR3 spans 15 amino acids. In DNA form, the CDR3 reads TGTGCCAGCGCCCCCCTGGGGGCGGTCAATCAGCCCCAGCATTTT. Its protein product is CASAPLGAVNQPQHF.

The chain uses TRBV9 and TRBJ2-3; TRBD2 matches at 8 bases. The germline CDR1 and CDR2 sequences are SGDLS and YYNGEE. Trimming cost V 2 bases and J 2 bases; bases outside gene matches: 4. This CDR3 comprises 15 residues. CDR3 DNA: TGTGCCAGCAGCGTGTCGCGGGGGGTCACAGATACGCAGTATTTT. Protein sequence: CASSVSRGVTDTQYF. Drawing the rest from reference TRBV9 and TRBJ2-3, the complete variable domain is DSGVTQTPKHLITATGQRVTLRCSPRSGDLSVYWYQQSLDQGLQFLIQYYNGEERAKGNILERFSAQQFPDLHSELNLSSLELGDSALYFCASSVSRGVTDTQYFGPGTRLTVL.